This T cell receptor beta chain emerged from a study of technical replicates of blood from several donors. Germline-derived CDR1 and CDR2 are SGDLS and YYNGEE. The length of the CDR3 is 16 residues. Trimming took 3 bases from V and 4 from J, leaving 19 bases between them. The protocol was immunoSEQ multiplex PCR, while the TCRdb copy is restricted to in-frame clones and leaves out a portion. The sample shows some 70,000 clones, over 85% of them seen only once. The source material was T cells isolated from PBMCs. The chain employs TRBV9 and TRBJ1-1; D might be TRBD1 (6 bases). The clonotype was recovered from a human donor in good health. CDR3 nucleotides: TGTGCCAGCAGCGGAGATCATTTCAGGGGATCCACTGAAGCTTTCTTT. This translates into CASSGDHFRGSTEAFF.